This T cell receptor (beta chain) was captured in a study of blood T cell repertoires in COVID-19. Background on the study: Nucleic acid was either cDNA or gDNA, and it came from T cells, B-cell-depleted T cells, or PBMCs.

From germline, CDR1 is SNHLY and CDR2 FYNNEI. The V gene lost 8 bases and the J gene lost 0 bases, with 14 bases spanning the gap. The CDR3 is 14 residues long. In the authors' methods: Counts of nucleated cells, estimated from reference gene primer amplification, were obtained. Libraries were prepared by immunoSEQ multiplex PCR; TCRdb keeps only in-frame clonotypes and omits some of them. That table is the source of V, J and clone size, and D and trimming were worked out from the DNA. The sample includes about 40,000 clones, about 88% of them seen just once. This chain links TRBV2 with TRBJ2-7; unclear D gene. The receptor was derived from a human donor in a cohort sampled during active COVID-19. What was sequenced was peripheral blood. This CDR3 is CASLQQPTSYEQYF. The CDR3 DNA sequence: TGTGCCAGCCTACAACAGCCTACCTCCTACGAGCAGTACTTC.